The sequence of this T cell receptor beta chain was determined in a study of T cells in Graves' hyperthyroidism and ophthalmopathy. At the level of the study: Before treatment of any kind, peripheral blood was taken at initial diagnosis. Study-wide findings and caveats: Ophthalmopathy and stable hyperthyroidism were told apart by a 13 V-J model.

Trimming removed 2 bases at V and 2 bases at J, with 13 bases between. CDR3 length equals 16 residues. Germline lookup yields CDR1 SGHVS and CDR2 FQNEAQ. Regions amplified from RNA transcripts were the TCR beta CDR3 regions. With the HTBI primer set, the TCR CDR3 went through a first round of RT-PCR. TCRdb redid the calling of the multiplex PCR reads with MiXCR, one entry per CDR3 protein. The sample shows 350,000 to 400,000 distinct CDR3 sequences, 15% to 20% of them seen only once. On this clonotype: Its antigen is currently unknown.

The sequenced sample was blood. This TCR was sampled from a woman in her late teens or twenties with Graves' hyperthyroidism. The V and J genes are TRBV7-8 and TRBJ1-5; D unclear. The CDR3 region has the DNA TGTGCCAGCAGCTTACCCTCGGCAGCACGCAATCAGCCCCAGCATTTT. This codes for CASSLPSAARNQPQHF. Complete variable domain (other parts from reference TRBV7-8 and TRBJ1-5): GAGVSQSPRYKVAKRGQDVALRCDPISGHVSLFWYQQALGQGPEFLTYFQNEAQLDKSGLPSDRFFAERPEGSVSTLKIQRTQQEDSAVYLCASSLPSAARNQPQHFGDGTRLSIL.